The rows below give T cell receptor beta chains drawn from one sample of a study of OX40 agonist ivuxolimab in advanced cancers. The table came from immunoSEQ multiplex PCR; TCRdb's copy has only in-frame clones and leaves some out. Of about 62,000 clones listed, approximately 92% are singletons. The sequences come from CD4+ or CD8+ T cells sorted from blood, collected in a trial of the OX40 agonist ivuxolimab. These receptors all come from an adult with an advanced solid tumor such as melanoma, head and neck, liver or kidney cancer. The CDR3 runs from the conserved cysteine through the conserved F or W. The order of the fields is clone size, J gene, D gene, V gene, CDR3 DNA, CDR3 protein. The D gene is left open where the match is weak. Clone size is stated in some rows and not others, as once, few, many or a class when expanded.

NA,TRBJ2-2,TRBD2,TRBV19,TGTGCCAGTACCAGCGGGAGGGCCGGGGAGCTGTTTTTT,CASTSGRAGELFF
once,TRBJ2-2,NA,TRBV6-5,TGTGCCAGCAGTGGTTTTCAGGGCTCCGGGGAGCTGTTTTTT,CASSGFQGSGELFF
NA,TRBJ1-5,NA,TRBV27,TGTGCCAGCAGCGCGCGTTGGGGGAGGGATCAGCCCCAGCATTTT,CASSARWGRDQPQHF
NA,TRBJ1-2,TRBD1,TRBV2,TGTGCCAGCAGTAAAGGTCCCGGACAGGTCCACTATGGCTACACCTTC,CASSKGPGQVHYGYTF
NA,TRBJ2-1,NA,TRBV9,TGTGCCAGCAGCGTAGAGTGGAGCAGGGCCGACAATGAGCAGTTCTTC,CASSVEWSRADNEQFF
NA,TRBJ2-2,NA,TRBV14,TGTGCCAGCAGCCAAGATAGGATGGCGAACACCGGGGAGCTGTTTTTT,CASSQDRMANTGELFF
few,TRBJ2-3,TRBD2,TRBV5-1,TGCGCCAGCAGCCACCCTAGCGGGGGGGCGGGTACGCAGTATTTT,CASSHPSGGAGTQYF
NA,TRBJ2-7,NA,TRBV7-2,TGTGCCAGCAGCTTAGTTCGGGGCCCTCCGTACGAGCAGTACTTC,CASSLVRGPPYEQYF
NA,TRBJ2-5,NA,TRBV5-4,TGTGCCAGCAGCCGGGGTGGCGACCGGGAGACCCAGTACTTC,CASSRGGDRETQYF
NA,TRBJ2-3,TRBD2,TRBV9,TGTGCCAGCAGCCCTCGACTAGCGGGCACAGATACGCAGTATTTT,CASSPRLAGTDTQYF
NA,TRBJ2-1,NA,TRBV7-6,TGTGCCAGCAGCTTAGGGGTAGCGTACGGGTTAAATGAGCAGTTCTTC,CASSLGVAYGLNEQFF
NA,TRBJ2-5,NA,TRBV29-1,TGCAGCGTTGAACAGCACCAAGAGACCCAGTACTTC,CSVEQHQETQYF
NA,TRBJ2-7,NA,TRBV18,TGTGCCAGCTCACCAGAACAGGGCTACGAGCAGTACTTC,CASSPEQGYEQYF
NA,TRBJ1-4,NA,TRBV6-1,TGTGCCAGCAGTGAAGTTGGGGCGGGAAGTGAAAAACTGTTTTTT,CASSEVGAGSEKLFF
once,TRBJ1-5,TRBD1,TRBV19,TGTGCCAGTAGGAGACAGGGGGCAGGGCCCCAGCATTTT,CASRRQGAGPQHF
once,TRBJ1-2,NA,TRBV19,TGTGCCAGTAGTGTGACCAGGGGTAACTATGGCTACACCTTC,CASSVTRGNYGYTF
once,TRBJ2-5,NA,TRBV5-4,TGTGCCAGCAGCGGGGAGCTCCAAGAGACCCAGTACTTC,CASSGELQETQYF
once,TRBJ1-5,NA,TRBV4-1,TGCGCCAGCAGCTACACCGGCGGGGGAGAGCAGCCCCAGCATTTT,CASSYTGGGEQPQHF
NA,TRBJ1-2,NA,TRBV29-1,TGCAGCGTTTCCCGGGGTAACTATGGCTACACCTTC,CSVSRGNYGYTF
NA,TRBJ2-7,TRBD1,TRBV5-4,TGTGCCAGCAGCCCCGGACAGGTCTCCTACGAGCAGTACTTC,CASSPGQVSYEQYF
NA,TRBJ2-1,TRBD2,TRBV5-5,TGTGCCAGCAGCATCCCGGGACTAGCCTCCAATGAGCAGTTCTTC,CASSIPGLASNEQFF
NA,TRBJ2-7,NA,TRBV6-5,TGTGCCAGCAGTTACGGTTCCAGCGTCGGCTCCTACGAGCAGTACTTC,CASSYGSSVGSYEQYF
NA,TRBJ2-7,NA,TRBV5-4,TGTGCCAGCAGCTTGACCCACGGGGCGAGGGACGAGCAGTACTTC,CASSLTHGARDEQYF
NA,TRBJ2-1,NA,TRBV5-4,TGTGCCAGCAGCTTGTCTGTCGGGGTTAAGCAGTTCTTC,CASSLSVGVKQFF
NA,TRBJ2-5,TRBD2,TRBV27,TGTGCCAGCATGCTAGCGGGAGGGCCTGGTGAGACCCAGTACTTC,CASMLAGGPGETQYF
NA,TRBJ1-2,NA,TRBV5-4,TGTGCCAGCAGCACGGACATCTATGGCTACACCTTC,CASSTDIYGYTF
NA,TRBJ2-7,TRBD2,TRBV4-1,TGCGCCAGCAGCCAAGATCCTCCGACTAGCGCGGGAATCCACGAGCAGTACTTC,CASSQDPPTSAGIHEQYF
NA,TRBJ2-7,TRBD2,TRBV5-1,TGCGCCAGCAGCCCTCGGACTAGCGGGGGGACCTACGAGCAGTACTTC,CASSPRTSGGTYEQYF
NA,TRBJ1-2,NA,TRBV6-1,TGTGCCAGCAACCATAACTATGGCTACACCTTC,CASNHNYGYTF
NA,TRBJ1-2,TRBD1,TRBV7-3,TGTGCCAGCCTTCGGGACAGGGTAACGGGCTACACCTTC,CASLRDRVTGYTF
NA,TRBJ2-3,NA,TRBV6-1,TGTGCCAGCAGTGAAGTTTATCACAGCACAGATACGCAGTATTTT,CASSEVYHSTDTQYF
NA,TRBJ2-3,TRBD1,TRBV7-7,TGTGCTAGCAGCTTAGGACAGGGAGTGCCAGATACGCAGTATTTT,CASSLGQGVPDTQYF
NA,TRBJ2-2,NA,TRBV19,TGTGCCAGTAGTATTCGGGGCGGGGAGCTGTTTTTT,CASSIRGGELFF
NA,TRBJ2-3,NA,TRBV19,TGTGCCAGTAGTCAGGGAATAGATACGCAGTATTTT,CASSQGIDTQYF
NA,TRBJ2-5,NA,TRBV2,TGTGCCAGCACCGGCGGGCAGGGGTTGTACGAGACCCAGTACTTC,CASTGGQGLYETQYF
NA,TRBJ2-1,TRBD2,TRBV5-1,TGCGCCAGCAGCCCGGGGAGCGGGAGGCCACAGAATGAGCAGTTCTTC,CASSPGSGRPQNEQFF
NA,TRBJ1-2,TRBD1,TRBV6-5,TGTGCCAGCAGGACGGACAGGGCAAACTATGGCTACACCTTC,CASRTDRANYGYTF
NA,TRBJ2-5,TRBD2,TRBV29-1,TGCAGCGTTGTTTTCGCGGGAGGGCCGGGGGAGACCCAGTACTTC,CSVVFAGGPGETQYF
NA,TRBJ2-3,NA,TRBV30,TGTGCCTGGAGTTCCCGACAGAGGGGCGTCACAGATACGCAGTATTTT,CAWSSRQRGVTDTQYF
NA,TRBJ2-1,NA,TRBV5-1,TGCGCCAGCAGCTCCGACGGCGGCTCCTACAATGAGCAGTTCTTC,CASSSDGGSYNEQFF
NA,TRBJ1-1,NA,TRBV7-8,TGTGCCAGCAGCTTAGCGGAGGGGTTGAACACTGAAGCTTTCTTT,CASSLAEGLNTEAFF
few,TRBJ2-2,NA,TRBV6-5,TGTGCCAGCAGTGGACAGAGGAACACCGGGGAGCTGTTTTTT,CASSGQRNTGELFF
NA,TRBJ2-1,NA,TRBV6-6,TGTGCCAGCAGTTACTCGACGGATGAGCAGTTCTTC,CASSYSTDEQFF
NA,TRBJ2-6,TRBD2,TRBV7-2,TGTGCCAGCAGCTTATATGGTAGCGGGGAAAGTTCTGGGGCCAACGTCCTGACTTTC,CASSLYGSGESSGANVLTF
few,TRBJ1-6,NA,TRBV21-1,TGTGCCTCCGACCGGGACACCCCGTTTGGACCCCTCCACTTT,CASDRDTPFGPLHF
NA,TRBJ2-1,TRBD2,TRBV11-3,TGTGCCAGCAGCTTAAGTGGGCTAGCGGGGAACAATGAGCAGTTCTTC,CASSLSGLAGNNEQFF
NA,TRBJ1-1,NA,TRBV19,TGTGCCAGTAGCCTCGACAGATACACTGAAGCTTTCTTT,CASSLDRYTEAFF
NA,TRBJ1-2,NA,TRBV29-1,TGCAGCGTTGACCGGCCAGGGAACTATGGCTACACCTTC,CSVDRPGNYGYTF
once,TRBJ2-3,NA,TRBV19,TGTGCCAGTAGTCCGGGCGGGGGCACAGATACGCAGTATTTT,CASSPGGGTDTQYF
NA,TRBJ2-7,NA,TRBV5-1,TGCGCCAGCAGCCTAGTTGTAGGGGAGCAGTACTTC,CASSLVVGEQYF
NA,TRBJ2-7,TRBD2,TRBV11-3,TGTGCCAGCAGCTCGGGACTAGGGCGACCCTACGAGCAGTACTTC,CASSSGLGRPYEQYF
NA,TRBJ2-1,TRBD2,TRBV18,TGTGCCAGCTCACCAGGACTAGATGAGCAGTTCTTC,CASSPGLDEQFF